The clone carrying this TCR beta chain was recorded a few times. Its antigen is not identified. Trimming removed 3 bases at V and 1 base at J, with 10 bases between. Per germline, CDR1 SGDLS and CDR2 YYNGEE. The CDR3 contains 14 residues. TCRdb reprocessed the 5' RACE reads with MiXCR, giving one entry per CDR3 protein. This sample carries tens of thousands of distinct CDR3 sequences, more than 13% of them seen once, and the ten largest clones take approximately 40%. This specimen comes from a study of T-cell memory formation after mild COVID-19. Overall study results and limits: Researchers report contracting CD4+ clones mostly in CM and EM, with CD8+ clones in EMRA.

The sequence derives from a man aged 18 to 35 who had mild COVID-19 (a few samples of this study predate the infection). Cell type and time point are not known. Sequenced sample: PBMCs or a T cell subset sorted from them (not recorded which). The chain combines TRBV9 with TRBJ1-1; perhaps TRBD1 as D (6 bases). As DNA, the CDR3 is TGTGCCAGCAGCGCCCAGGGGCGGAACACTGAAGCTTTCTTT. This gives the protein CASSAQGRNTEAFF.